This T cell receptor beta chain is from a study of blood T cell repertoires in COVID-19 (dated by TCRdb to the early 2020s). General notes on the study: Samples from collaborators originated in the United States, Italy and Spain and spanned both the acute and convalescent phases of COVID-19. The material from the prospective study consisted of cDNA or gDNA derived from T cells, B-cell-depleted T cells, or PBMCs. The dataset comprised deeply sampled blood TCRbeta repertoires from subjects exposed to, actively infected with, or recovered from COVID-19. The repertoires were made available in a free public database intended to serve as a resource for research on the immune response to SARS-CoV-2. The samples were drawn from the first 160 participants of the ongoing ImmuneRACE study and from 1,254 subjects provided by 6 global collaborators. Sample metadata almost always included a de-identified subject ID, COVID-19 status, age in years and sex. HLA class I and class II types, where available, came from metadata supplied by the sample provider rather than from assay-based typing. The investigation overall reported the following: How much clinical and demographic metadata was included differed by source and by participant, and the metadata was provided uncurated.

Counted from cysteine to phenylalanine, this CDR3 has 17 amino acids. Only the CDR3 region is kept as DNA, spanning 51 bases read in frame from base 1. The germline V gene yields MDHEN for CDR1 and SYDVKM for CDR2. Trimming removed 3 bases from V and 4 bases from J; the gene matches leave 9 bases unexplained. The immunoSEQ Assay, a bias-controlled multiplex PCR, was used to amplify TCRbeta CDR3 regions from genomic DNA. The authors' analysis ran thus. The number of nucleated cells in each sample was estimated from the amplification of reference gene primers within the assay. To quantify the absolute abundance of each unique TCRbeta CDR3 rearrangement, sequence reads were collapsed and filtered. For each sample, productive Simpson clonality was calculated as the square root of Simpson's diversity index over productive rearrangements. Sourced from immuneACCESS, this table was stored by TCRdb with only in-frame sequences that have V and J called. A share of the clones is absent; for the studies checked, an unresolved V gene accounts for under half, and the remainder has no known explanation. V and J calls and clone size follow that table, whereas D and trimming were derived from the DNA. In this sample the table shows fewer than 200,000 clones, just over 85% of which occur a single time. About 9.7% of the sample is taken by the ten largest.

The sample holds one count of this clone. This receptor's antigen is unknown. No base quality information exists; no much larger clone differs at one position. The collaborating institutions used their own protocols to collect whole blood in K2EDTA tubes. For TCRbeta analysis, collaborator samples were shipped as frozen whole blood, as isolated PBMCs, or as DNA extracted from either sample type. The receptor chain draws on TRBV28 and TRBJ2-5; TRBD2 fits 12 bases in the junction. Sequencing was performed on peripheral blood. The TCR sequence derives from a man aged 45-65 years with active or convalescent COVID-19. In nucleotide form, the sequence is TGTGCCAGCAGTTTTTCTAGCGGGGGGGCCGACGGAGAGACCCAGTACTTC. This gives the protein CASSFSSGGADGETQYF.